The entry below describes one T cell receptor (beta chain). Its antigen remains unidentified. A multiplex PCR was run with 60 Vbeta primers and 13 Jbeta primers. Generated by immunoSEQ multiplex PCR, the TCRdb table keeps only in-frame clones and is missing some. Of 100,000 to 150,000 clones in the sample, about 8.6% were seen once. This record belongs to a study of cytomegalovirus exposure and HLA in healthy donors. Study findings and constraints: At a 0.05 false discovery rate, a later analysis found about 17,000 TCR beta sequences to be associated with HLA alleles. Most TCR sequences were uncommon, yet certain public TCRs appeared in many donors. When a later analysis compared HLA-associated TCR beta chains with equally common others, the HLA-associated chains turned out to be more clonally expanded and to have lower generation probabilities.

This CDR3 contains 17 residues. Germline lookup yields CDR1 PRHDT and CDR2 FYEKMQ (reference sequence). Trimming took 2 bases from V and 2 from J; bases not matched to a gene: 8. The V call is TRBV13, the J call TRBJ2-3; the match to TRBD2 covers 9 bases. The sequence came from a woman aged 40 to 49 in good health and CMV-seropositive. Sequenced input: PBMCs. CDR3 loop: CASSLRIAGDPTDTQYF. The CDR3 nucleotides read TGTGCCAGCAGCTTAAGGATAGCGGGGGACCCCACAGATACGCAGTATTTT.